The source of this T cell receptor beta chain is a study of long-term antiretroviral therapy in people with HIV. The study, taken as a whole, reports: Missing from the dataset were any data on ART adherence, viral resistance or therapy changes. Narrower CDR3 length ranges marked HIV repertoires relative to controls.

In regard to this clone: Antigen specificity is unknown.

There was at least one pre-ART PBMC sample for each donor, plus at least two post-ART PBMC samples. Every one of the participants with HIV received treatment in the United States. Assay version v3.0 of immunoSEQ was used, and it was run at survey level. Repertoires were generated with immunoSEQ multiplex PCR, while TCRdb's copy carries only in-frame clones and drops some. The data show some 14,000 clones, more than 60% seen once. Germline V gene sequence: CDR1 SEHNR, CDR2 FQNEAQ (reference sequence). This CDR3 comprises 18 residues. J lost 0 bases, V lost 1 base, and 3 bases had no gene match. This sequence was found in a man between 35 and 55 years old with HIV. The specimen was unsorted PBMCs, collected 1.3 years before starting antiretroviral therapy. The chain is built from TRBV7-9 and TRBJ2-3; 14 nucleotides agree with TRBD2. DNA of the CDR3: TGTGCCAGCAGCTTAGGGACTAGCGGGAGGACTAGCACAGATACGCAGTATTTT. It translates to CASSLGTSGRTSTDTQYF.